Listed below are T cell receptor beta chains from one sample, sequenced in a study of blood T cell repertoires in COVID-19. Method: immunoSEQ multiplex PCR; TCRdb's copy keeps in-frame clones and lacks some. This sample yields 200,000 to 250,000 clones, of which 85% are seen a single time; about 17% belongs to the top ten. The sequenced material came from PBMCs or T cells enriched from blood (not recorded which). These receptors were collected from a man aged 35-49 years who had recovered from COVID-19. Both conserved end residues are part of each CDR3. Fields, in order: clone size, D gene, J gene, V gene, CDR3 protein, CDR3 DNA. D genes are given only for firm matches. Not all rows give a size; the values are once, few, many and, for expanded clones, a class.

NA NA TRBJ2-5 TRBV2 CASSGEETQYF TGTGCCAGCAGTGGGGAGGAGACCCAGTACTTC
NA TRBD2 TRBJ2-7 TRBV5-4 CASSGTSGRPHF TGTGCCAGCAGCGGGACTAGCGGGAGGCCCCACTTC
NA NA TRBJ2-1 TRBV19 CASRSGRNPRYEQFF TGTGCCAGTAGGAGCGGACGAAACCCACGGTATGAGCAGTTCTTC
NA NA TRBJ1-2 TRBV12-5 CASGFTPQGDYGYTF TGTGCTAGTGGTTTCACCCCGCAGGGCGACTATGGCTACACCTTC
once NA TRBJ2-3 TRBV4-3 CASSQDEAATSTDTQYF TGCGCCAGCAGCCAAGACGAGGCGGCTACTAGCACAGATACGCAGTATTTT
NA TRBD2 TRBJ2-1 TRBV27 CASSSGTSGTDEQFF TGTGCCAGCAGTTCCGGGACTAGCGGGACGGATGAGCAGTTCTTC
NA NA TRBJ1-5 TRBV30 CAWSGGGGTNQPQHF TGTGCCTGGAGCGGGGGTGGGGGAACTAATCAGCCCCAGCATTTT
NA TRBD1 TRBJ1-2 TRBV7-9 CASSQGTASGYTF TGTGCCAGCAGCCAAGGGACAGCCAGCGGCTACACCTTC
NA TRBD1 TRBJ2-5 TRBV12-3/TRBV12-4 CASKGGRETQYF TGTGCCAGCAAAGGGGGCAGGGAGACCCAGTACTTC
NA TRBD2 TRBJ2-5 TRBV13 CASSLRGLAGVETQYF TGTGCCAGCAGCCTGAGGGGACTAGCGGGAGTAGAGACCCAGTACTTC
NA NA TRBJ2-2 TRBV5-1 CASSLAVRAATGELFF TGCGCCAGCAGCTTGGCTGTCAGGGCGGCGACCGGGGAGCTGTTTTTT
NA NA TRBJ2-1 TRBV5-1 CASQADSSYNEQFF TGCGCCAGCCAAGCGGACAGCTCCTACAATGAGCAGTTCTTC
NA TRBD1 TRBJ2-3 TRBV25-1 CASSEDRTSTDTQYF TGTGCCAGCAGTGAGGACAGGACTAGCACAGATACGCAGTATTTT
NA NA TRBJ2-1 TRBV2 CASSGPSGGVYNEQFF TGTGCCAGCAGTGGACCTAGTGGCGGGGTATATAATGAGCAGTTCTTC
NA NA TRBJ1-5 TRBV3-1/TRBV3-2 CASSPWENQPQHF TGTGCCAGCAGCCCATGGGAGAATCAGCCCCAGCATTTT
NA TRBD1 TRBJ1-1 TRBV15 CATSRDRHTEAFF TGTGCCACCAGCAGGGACAGGCACACTGAAGCTTTCTTT
NA NA TRBJ2-3 TRBV2 CASKLALGTDTQYF TGTGCCAGCAAGCTAGCATTGGGCACAGATACGCAGTATTTT
NA NA TRBJ2-3 TRBV6-1 CASSEFWGSDTQYF TGTGCCAGCAGTGAGTTCTGGGGCTCAGATACGCAGTATTTT
many TRBD2 TRBJ2-7 TRBV2 CASRTTSGQAYEQYF TGTGCCAGCAGGACGACTAGCGGACAGGCCTACGAGCAGTACTTC
NA NA TRBJ1-5 TRBV5-1 CASSLGQGQQPQHF TGCGCCAGCAGCTTGGGGCAGGGTCAACAGCCCCAGCATTTT
NA NA TRBJ1-4 TRBV28 CATQQSGDEKLFF TGTGCCACGCAACAGAGCGGAGATGAAAAACTGTTTTTT
NA NA TRBJ2-5 TRBV6-2/TRBV6-3 CASSADSETQYF TGTGCCAGCAGTGCAGATTCAGAGACCCAGTACTTC
NA NA TRBJ1-2 TRBV2 CASSGDIYGYTF TGTGCCAGCAGTGGGGACATATATGGCTACACCTTC
NA NA TRBJ2-1 TRBV5-1 CASSLGHGEAYNEQFF TGCGCCAGCAGCTTGGGTCACGGGGAGGCCTACAATGAGCAGTTCTTC
NA NA TRBJ2-3 TRBV5-1 CASSSQQVTDTQYF TGCGCCAGTTCGTCACAGCAGGTTACAGATACGCAGTATTTT
NA NA TRBJ2-1 TRBV11-3 CASSLRSVYNEQFF TGTGCCAGCAGCTTGCGCAGCGTTTACAATGAGCAGTTCTTC
NA NA TRBJ1-6 TRBV14 CASSQHRGLSSYNSPLHF TGTGCCAGCAGCCAACACAGAGGACTAAGCTCCTATAATTCACCCCTCCACTTT
NA TRBD2 TRBJ2-2 TRBV2 CASRTGTRNTGELFF TGTGCCAGCAGGACCGGGACTAGGAACACCGGGGAGCTGTTTTTT
NA TRBD2 TRBJ2-1 TRBV11-2 CASSSRGLAGGWEQFF TGTGCCAGCAGCTCTCGTGGACTAGCGGGCGGTTGGGAGCAGTTCTTC
NA NA TRBJ2-2 TRBV5-1 CASSLTGNANTGELFF TGCGCCAGCAGCTTGACAGGAAATGCGAACACCGGGGAGCTGTTTTTT
NA TRBD1 TRBJ2-1 TRBV6-6 CASSYSPNRGYNEQFF TGTGCCAGCAGTTACTCCCCTAACAGGGGATACAATGAGCAGTTCTTC